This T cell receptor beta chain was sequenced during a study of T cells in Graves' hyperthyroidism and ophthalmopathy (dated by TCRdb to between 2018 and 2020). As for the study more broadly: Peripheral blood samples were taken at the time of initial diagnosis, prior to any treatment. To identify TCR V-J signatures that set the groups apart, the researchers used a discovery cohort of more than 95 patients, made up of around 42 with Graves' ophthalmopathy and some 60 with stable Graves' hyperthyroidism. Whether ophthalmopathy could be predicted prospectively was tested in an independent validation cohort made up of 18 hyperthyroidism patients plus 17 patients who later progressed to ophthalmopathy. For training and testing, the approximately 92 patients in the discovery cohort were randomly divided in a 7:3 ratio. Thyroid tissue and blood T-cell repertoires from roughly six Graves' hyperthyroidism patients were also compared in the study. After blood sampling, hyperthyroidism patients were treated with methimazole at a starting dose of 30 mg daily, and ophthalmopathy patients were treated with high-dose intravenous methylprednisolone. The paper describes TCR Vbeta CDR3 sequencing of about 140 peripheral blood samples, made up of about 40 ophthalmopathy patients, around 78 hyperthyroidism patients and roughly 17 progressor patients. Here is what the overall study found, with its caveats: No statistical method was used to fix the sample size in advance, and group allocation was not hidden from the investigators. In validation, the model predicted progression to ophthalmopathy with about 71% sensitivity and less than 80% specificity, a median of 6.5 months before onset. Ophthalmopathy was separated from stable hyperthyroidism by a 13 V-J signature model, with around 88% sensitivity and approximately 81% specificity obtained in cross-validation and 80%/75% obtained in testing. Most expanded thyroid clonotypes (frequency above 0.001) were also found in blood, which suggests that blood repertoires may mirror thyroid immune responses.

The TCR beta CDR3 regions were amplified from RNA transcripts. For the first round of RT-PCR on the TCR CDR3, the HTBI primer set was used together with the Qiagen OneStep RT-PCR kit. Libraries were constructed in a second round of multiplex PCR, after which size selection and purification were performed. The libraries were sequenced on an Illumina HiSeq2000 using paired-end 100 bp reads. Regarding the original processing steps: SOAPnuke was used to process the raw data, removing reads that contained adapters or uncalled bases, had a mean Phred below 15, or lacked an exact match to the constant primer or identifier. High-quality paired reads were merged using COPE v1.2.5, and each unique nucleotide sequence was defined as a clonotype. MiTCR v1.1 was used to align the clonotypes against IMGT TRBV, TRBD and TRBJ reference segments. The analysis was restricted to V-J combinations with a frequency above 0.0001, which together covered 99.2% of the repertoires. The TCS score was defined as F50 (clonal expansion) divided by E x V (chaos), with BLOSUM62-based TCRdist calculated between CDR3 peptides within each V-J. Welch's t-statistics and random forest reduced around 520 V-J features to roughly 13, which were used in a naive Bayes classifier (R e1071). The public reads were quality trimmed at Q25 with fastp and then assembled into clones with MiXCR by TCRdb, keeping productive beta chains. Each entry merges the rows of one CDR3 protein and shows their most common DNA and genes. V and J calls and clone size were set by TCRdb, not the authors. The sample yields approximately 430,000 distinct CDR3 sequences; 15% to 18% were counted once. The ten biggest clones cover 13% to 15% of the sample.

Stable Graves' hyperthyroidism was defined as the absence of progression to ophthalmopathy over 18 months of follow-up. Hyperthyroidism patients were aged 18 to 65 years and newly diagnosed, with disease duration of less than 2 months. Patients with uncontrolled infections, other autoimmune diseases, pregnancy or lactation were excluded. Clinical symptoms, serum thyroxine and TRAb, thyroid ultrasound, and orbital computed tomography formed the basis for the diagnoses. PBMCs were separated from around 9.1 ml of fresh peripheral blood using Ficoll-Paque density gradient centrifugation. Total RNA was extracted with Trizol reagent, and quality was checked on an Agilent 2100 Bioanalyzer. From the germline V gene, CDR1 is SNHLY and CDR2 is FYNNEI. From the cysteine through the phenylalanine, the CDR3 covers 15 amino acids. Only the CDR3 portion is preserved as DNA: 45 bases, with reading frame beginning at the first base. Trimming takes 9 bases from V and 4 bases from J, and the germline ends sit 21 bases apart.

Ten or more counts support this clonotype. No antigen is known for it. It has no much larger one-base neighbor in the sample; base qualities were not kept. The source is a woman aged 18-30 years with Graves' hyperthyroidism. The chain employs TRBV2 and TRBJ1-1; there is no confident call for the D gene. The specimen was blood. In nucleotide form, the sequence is TGTGCCAGTAAACCCGAACCCCTCGGCCGCACTGAAGCTTTCTTT. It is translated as CASKPEPLGRTEAFF.